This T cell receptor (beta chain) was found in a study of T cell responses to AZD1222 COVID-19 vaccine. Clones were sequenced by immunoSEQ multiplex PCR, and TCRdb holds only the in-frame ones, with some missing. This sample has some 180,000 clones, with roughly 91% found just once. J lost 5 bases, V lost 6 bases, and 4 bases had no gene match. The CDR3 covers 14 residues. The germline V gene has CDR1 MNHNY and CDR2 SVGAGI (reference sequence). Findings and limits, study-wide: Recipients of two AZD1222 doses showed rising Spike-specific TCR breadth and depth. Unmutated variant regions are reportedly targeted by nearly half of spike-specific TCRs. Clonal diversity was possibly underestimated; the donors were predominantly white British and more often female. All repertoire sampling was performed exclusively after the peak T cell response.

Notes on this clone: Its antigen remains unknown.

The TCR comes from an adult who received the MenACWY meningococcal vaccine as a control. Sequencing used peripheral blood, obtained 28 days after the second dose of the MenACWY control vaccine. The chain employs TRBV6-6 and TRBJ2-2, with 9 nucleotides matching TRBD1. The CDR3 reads CASRQGAETGELFF. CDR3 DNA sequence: TGTGCCAGCAGACAGGGGGCAGAGACCGGGGAGCTGTTTTTT.